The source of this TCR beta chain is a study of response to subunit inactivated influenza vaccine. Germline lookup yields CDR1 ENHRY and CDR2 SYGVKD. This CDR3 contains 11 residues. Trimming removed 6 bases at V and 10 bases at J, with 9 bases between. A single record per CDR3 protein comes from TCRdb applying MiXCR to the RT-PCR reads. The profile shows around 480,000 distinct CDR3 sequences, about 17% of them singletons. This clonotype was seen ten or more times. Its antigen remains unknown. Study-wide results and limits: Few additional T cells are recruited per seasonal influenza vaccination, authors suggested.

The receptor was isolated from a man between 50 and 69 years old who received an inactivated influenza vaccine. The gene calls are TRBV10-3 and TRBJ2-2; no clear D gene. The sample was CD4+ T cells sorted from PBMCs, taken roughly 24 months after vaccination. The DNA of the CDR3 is TGTGCCATCAGCCAGAACGAGGAGCTGTTTTTT. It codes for CAISQNEELFF.